The rows below give T cell receptor beta chains drawn from one sample of a study of T cell repertoires in cytomegalovirus infection. These receptors lack a known antigen. TCRdb itself ran the reads through MiXCR, one entry per CDR3 protein. This sample has some 940,000 distinct CDR3 sequences, with about a third found just once. The sequencing used cultured CD8+ T cells from PBMCs, collected from culture after CMV antigen stimulation. The receptors originated from a human donor in good health (CMV status not recorded). Some clones in this sample may be carry-over from other donors' samples. Each CDR3 is given with its conserved first and last residue. Fields, in order: J gene, clone size, D gene, V gene, CDR3 protein, CDR3 DNA. A D gene is named only where the DNA matches it firmly. For some rows the clone size is stated as once, few or many, or as a class when expanded; others skip it.

>TRBJ1-2|NA|NA|TRBV12-3/TRBV12-4
CASTPSGQQTNYGYTF
TGTGCCAGCACCCCGAGTGGACAGCAAACTAACTATGGCTACACCTTC
>TRBJ2-1|NA|NA|TRBV27
CASSSISPGNEQFF
TGTGCCAGCAGTTCTATCTCCCCAGGTAATGAGCAGTTCTTC
>TRBJ2-2|many|TRBD1|TRBV4-1
CASEGQGYTGELFF
TGCGCCAGCGAGGGACAGGGGTATACCGGGGAGCTGTTTTTT
>TRBJ2-4|few|TRBD2|TRBV7-6
CASSPQDSGGATKNIQYF
TGTGCCAGCAGCCCCCAGGATAGCGGGGGGGCGACCAAAAACATTCAGTACTTC
>TRBJ2-2|few|TRBD2|TRBV7-9
CASSPSGGAIAGELFF
TGTGCCAGCAGCCCTAGCGGGGGGGCCATTGCCGGGGAGCTGTTTTTT
>TRBJ1-2|NA|TRBD1|TRBV12-3/TRBV12-4
CASHGQDLAGYTF
TGTGCCAGCCACGGACAGGACCTAGCAGGCTACACCTTC
>TRBJ2-4|few|TRBD2|TRBV14
CASSQEWEGINIQYF
TGTGCCAGCAGCCAAGAATGGGAGGGAATAAACATTCAGTACTTC
>TRBJ1-6|NA|NA|TRBV12-3/TRBV12-4
CASSLPKDSYNSPLHF
TGTGCCAGCAGTTTACCTAAGGACTCCTATAATTCACCCCTCCACTTT
>TRBJ2-6|NA|TRBD2|TRBV19
CASSIGLALPSGANVLTF
TGTGCCAGTAGTATCGGACTAGCGTTACCCTCTGGGGCCAACGTCCTGACTTTC
>TRBJ2-2|NA|NA|TRBV24-1
CATEGGTGELFF
TGTGCCACCGAGGGGGGCACCGGGGAGCTGTTTTTT
>TRBJ2-2|few|NA|TRBV6-5
CASSYSDLNTGELFF
TGTGCCAGCAGTTACTCCGACCTAAACACCGGGGAGCTGTTTTTT
>TRBJ2-7|few|NA|TRBV6-1
CASSEFDLNEQYF
TGTGCCAGCAGTGAATTTGACCTCAACGAGCAGTACTTC
>TRBJ1-6|NA|TRBD1|TRBV15
CATSQLRGPSPHHF
TGTGCCACCAGCCAACTCAGGGGGCCTTCACCCCACCACTTT
>TRBJ2-5|NA|TRBD1|TRBV7-9
CASSFTGAAETQYF
TGTGCCAGCAGCTTTACAGGGGCAGCAGAGACCCAGTACTTC
>TRBJ2-3|NA|TRBD2|TRBV4-2
CASSQDSGGLARADTQYF
TGTGCCAGCAGCCAAGATAGTGGAGGACTAGCGCGTGCAGATACGCAGTATTTT
>TRBJ1-2|few|TRBD1|TRBV6-6
CASSSGTGYYGYTF
TGTGCCAGCAGTTCCGGGACAGGTTACTATGGCTACACCTTC
>TRBJ2-1|few|TRBD2|TRBV11-3
CASSLQAGVEQFF
TGTGCCAGCAGCCTACAGGCGGGGGTCGAGCAGTTCTTC
>TRBJ2-7|NA|TRBD1|TRBV27
CASSLQGDSYEQYF
TGTGCCAGCAGTCTACAGGGGGACTCCTACGAGCAGTACTTC
>TRBJ2-5|NA|NA|TRBV24-1
CATSDRLQETQYF
TGTGCCACCAGTGACCGTCTTCAAGAGACCCAGTACTTC
>TRBJ2-5|few|NA|TRBV20-1
CSAPDFQETQYF
TGCAGTGCCCCGGACTTCCAAGAGACCCAGTACTTC
>TRBJ2-1|once|TRBD1|TRBV6-2/TRBV6-3
CASTMDRAGEQFF
TGTGCCAGCACCATGGACAGGGCAGGTGAGCAGTTCTTC
>TRBJ1-1|few|NA|TRBV20-1
CSAYEGLPKHTEAFF
TGCAGTGCTTATGAAGGACTCCCTAAGCACACTGAAGCTTTCTTT
>TRBJ1-1|few|TRBD1|TRBV6-1
CASSDRGGENTEAFF
TGTGCCAGCAGTGACAGGGGGGGGGAGAACACTGAAGCTTTCTTT
>TRBJ2-6|once|NA|TRBV10-3
CATIPVSGANVLTF
TGTGCCACCATACCAGTCTCTGGGGCCAACGTCCTGACTTTC
>TRBJ2-5|NA|TRBD2|TRBV10-3
CAISHSSGGYQETQYF
TGTGCCATCAGTCATAGTAGCGGGGGGTATCAAGAGACCCAGTACTTC
>TRBJ1-4|many|TRBD1|TRBV7-2
CASSSGEWGTGFVSNEKLFF
TGTGCCAGCAGCTCAGGGGAGTGGGGGACAGGCTTCGTTAGTAATGAAAAACTGTTTTTT
>TRBJ2-5|many|TRBD2|TRBV7-8
CASSSIAGALETQYF
TGTGCCAGCAGCTCAATAGCGGGGGCCCTAGAGACCCAGTACTTC
>TRBJ1-5|NA|TRBD1|TRBV4-1
CASSQEGGGPSQPQHF
TGCGCCAGCAGCCAAGAAGGAGGGGGCCCTAGTCAGCCCCAGCATTTT
>TRBJ1-2|NA|NA|TRBV7-9
CASSFLWQTANYGYTF
TGTGCCAGCAGCTTCTTGTGGCAGACCGCTAACTATGGCTACACCTTC
>TRBJ2-3|NA|TRBD2|TRBV27
CASSLLRLAGGTDTQYF
TGTGCCAGCAGTCTCCTTAGACTAGCCGGGGGGACAGATACGCAGTATTTT
>TRBJ1-4|NA|NA|TRBV3-1
CASTSRGTNEKLFF
TGTGCCAGCACCTCCAGGGGAACTAATGAAAAACTGTTTTTT
>TRBJ1-5|NA|NA|TRBV6-1
CASSGQVHSNQPQHF
TGTGCCAGCAGTGGACAGGTCCATAGCAATCAGCCCCAGCATTTT
>TRBJ2-1|NA|TRBD2|TRBV24-1
CATQGEAGSSYNEQFF
TGTGCCACCCAAGGTGAAGCGGGAAGCTCCTACAATGAGCAGTTCTTC
>TRBJ2-1|NA|TRBD1|TRBV4-1
CASSQVGQGHIEQFF
TGCGCCAGCAGCCAAGTTGGACAGGGGCATATTGAGCAGTTCTTC
>TRBJ2-5|NA|TRBD2|TRBV6-5
CASSIGTSGEETQYF
TGTGCCAGCAGCATCGGGACTAGCGGGGAAGAGACCCAGTACTTC
>TRBJ2-4|few|NA|TRBV2
CASSAEDPHSLEDIQYF
TGTGCCAGCAGTGCAGAGGACCCACATTCACTTGAAGACATTCAGTACTTC
>TRBJ2-5|few|TRBD2|TRBV27
CASGSPPGLAGVETQYF
TGTGCCAGCGGGTCACCCCCGGGACTAGCGGGGGTGGAGACCCAGTACTTC
>TRBJ1-5|NA|TRBD1|TRBV23-1
CASSPRTGPYGSNQPQHF
TGCGCCAGCAGTCCCCGGACAGGTCCATATGGGAGCAATCAGCCCCAGCATTTT
>TRBJ2-7|NA|NA|TRBV7-6
CASSLTAESSYEQYF
TGTGCCAGCAGCTTAACGGCAGAGAGCTCCTACGAGCAGTACTTC
>TRBJ2-4|NA|TRBD2|TRBV12-3/TRBV12-4
CASSFRTSDDIQYF
TGTGCCAGCAGTTTTCGGACTAGCGATGACATTCAGTACTTC
>TRBJ2-3|NA|NA|TRBV11-3
CATHPTWTDHNQPQYF
TGTGCCACTCACCCTACCTGGACAGACCATAATCAGCCCCAGTATTTT
>TRBJ1-2|NA|TRBD1|TRBV7-2
CSSSLQGSYGYTF
TGTTCCAGCAGCTTACAGGGGTCCTATGGCTACACCTTC
>TRBJ2-3|NA|TRBD2|TRBV19
CASSAELAGGLPDTQYF
TGTGCCAGTAGTGCCGAGCTAGCGGGGGGGCTCCCAGATACGCAGTATTTT
>TRBJ2-1|NA|NA|TRBV9
CASSPGEGLNNEQFF
TGTGCCAGCAGCCCTGGAGAGGGGCTGAACAATGAGCAGTTCTTC
>TRBJ2-2|NA|TRBD1|TRBV7-9
CASSPHGQAAKLNTGELFF
TGTGCCAGCAGCCCACACGGACAGGCCGCGAAACTGAACACCGGGGAGCTGTTTTTT
>TRBJ1-2|NA|NA|TRBV6-2/TRBV6-3
CASTGLSYGYTF
TGTGCCAGCACAGGGCTGTCCTATGGCTACACCTTC
>TRBJ1-2|NA|TRBD1|TRBV20-1
CSAVTGVDGYTF
TGCAGTGCCGTAACAGGGGTCGATGGCTACACCTTC